Described below is a single TCR beta chain sequence and its context. Its matching antigen is unknown. The entry originates in a study of cytomegalovirus exposure and HLA in healthy donors. Broader study findings: Despite most TCR sequences being rare, some public TCRs occurred in many donors.

The CDR3 totals 15 residues. V lost 3 bases to trimming and J lost 2 bases, with 10 bases between them. From germline, CDR1 is SEHNR and CDR2 FQNEAQ (reference sequence). Some clones are missing from TCRdb's copy, which holds only in-frame ones; the method was immunoSEQ multiplex PCR. Among around 150,000 clones listed, about 82% were seen once. The sequencing sample was made of PBMCs. The chain carries TRBV7-9 and TRBJ2-2, with a weak D call TRBD1 (6 bases). This receptor was obtained from a young man in good health and CMV-seropositive. The CDR3 here is CASSLVRGNTGELFF. CDR3 DNA sequence: TGTGCCAGCAGCTTGGTCAGGGGCAACACCGGGGAGCTGTTTTTT.